This T cell receptor beta chain originates from a study of identical twins. Study outcomes and limitations: Abundant beta clonotypes from cord blood bore fewer insertions; memory repertoires lacked this pattern. Invariant MAIT and iNKT cells are populations that could partly confound zero-insertion analyses.

With template switching, a universal primer site was added, and the cDNA carried unique molecular identifiers. TCRdb used MiXCR to reprocess the 5' RACE reads, holding one entry per CDR3 protein. The sample yields 750,000 to 950,000 distinct CDR3 sequences, 9% to 15% seen once. In this sample, this clonotype turned up a few times. The antigen is undetermined. Sequence at one end of the junction differs from germline and may be a read error. This sample was shared with a second study, whose subject was yellow fever vaccine responses in identical twins. Per that paper: The T cell response to vaccination in identical twins was reportedly partly convergent and partly personalized.

The clonotype originates from a woman aged 18-35 years in good health. Input material: PBMCs.

Here the CDR3 reads CASSSTGPGTEALF. DNA for the CDR3: TGTGCCAGCTCGTCGACAGGTCCGGGGACTGAAGCTCTCTTT. The gene calls are TRBV18 and TRBJ1-1; D possibly corresponds to TRBD1 (6 bases). The germline V gene has CDR1 KGHSH and CDR2 LQKENI. This CDR3 is built from 14 residues.